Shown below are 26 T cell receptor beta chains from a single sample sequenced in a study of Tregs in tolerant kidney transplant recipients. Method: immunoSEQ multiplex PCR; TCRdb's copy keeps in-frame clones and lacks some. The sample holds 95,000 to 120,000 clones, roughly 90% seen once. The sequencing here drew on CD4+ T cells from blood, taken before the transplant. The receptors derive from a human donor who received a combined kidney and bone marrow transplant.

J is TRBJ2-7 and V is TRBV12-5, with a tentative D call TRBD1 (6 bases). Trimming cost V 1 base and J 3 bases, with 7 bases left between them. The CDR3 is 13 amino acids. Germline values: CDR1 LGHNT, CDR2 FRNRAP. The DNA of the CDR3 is TGTGCTAGTGGTTTGGAGACAGGCTACGAGCAGTACTTC. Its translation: CASGLETGYEQYF.

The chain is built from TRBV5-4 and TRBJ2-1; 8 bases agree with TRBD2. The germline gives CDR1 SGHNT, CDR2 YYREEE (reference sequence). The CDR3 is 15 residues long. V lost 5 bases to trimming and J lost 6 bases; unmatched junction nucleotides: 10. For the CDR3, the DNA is TGTGCCAGCAGTCCGGGGGGGGGCGCCCCCAATGAGCAGTTCTTC. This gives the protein CASSPGGGAPNEQFF. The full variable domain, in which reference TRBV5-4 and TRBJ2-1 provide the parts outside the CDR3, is ETGVTQSPTHLIKTRGQQVTLRCSSQSGHNTVSWYQQALGQGPQFIFQYYREEENGRGNFPPRFSGLQFPNYSSELNVNALELDDSALYLCASSPGGGAPNEQFFGPGTRLTVL.

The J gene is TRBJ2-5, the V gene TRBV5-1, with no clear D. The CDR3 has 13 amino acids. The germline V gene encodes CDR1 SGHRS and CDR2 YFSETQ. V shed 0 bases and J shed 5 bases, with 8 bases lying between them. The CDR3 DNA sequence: TGCGCCAGCAGCTTGGGCCGTGCGGAGACCCAGTACTTC. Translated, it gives CASSLGRAETQYF.

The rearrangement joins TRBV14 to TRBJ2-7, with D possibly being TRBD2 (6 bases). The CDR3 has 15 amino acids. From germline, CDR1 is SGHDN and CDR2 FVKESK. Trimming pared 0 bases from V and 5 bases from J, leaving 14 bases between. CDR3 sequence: CASSQEGGIAHEQYF. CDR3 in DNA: TGTGCCAGCAGCCAAGAGGGCGGGATTGCCCACGAGCAGTACTTC. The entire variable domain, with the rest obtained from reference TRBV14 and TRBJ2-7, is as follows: EAGVTQFPSHSVIEKGQTVTLRCDPISGHDNLYWYRRVMGKEIKFLLHFVKESKQDESGMPNNRFLAERTGGTYSTLKVQPAELEDSGVYFCASSQEGGIAHEQYFGPGTRLTVT.

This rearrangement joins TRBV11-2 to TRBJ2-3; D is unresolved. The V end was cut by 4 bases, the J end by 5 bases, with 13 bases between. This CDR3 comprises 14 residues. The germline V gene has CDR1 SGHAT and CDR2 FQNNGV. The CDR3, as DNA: TGTGCCAGCAGCTACATGGTTCGTGGAGATACGCAGTATTTT. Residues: CASSYMVRGDTQYF.

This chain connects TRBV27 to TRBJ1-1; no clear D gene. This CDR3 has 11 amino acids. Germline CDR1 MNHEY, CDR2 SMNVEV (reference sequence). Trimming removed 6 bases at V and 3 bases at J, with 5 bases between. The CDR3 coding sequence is TGTGCCAGCAGCCGGGACACTGAAGCTTTCTTT. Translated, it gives CASSRDTEAFF.

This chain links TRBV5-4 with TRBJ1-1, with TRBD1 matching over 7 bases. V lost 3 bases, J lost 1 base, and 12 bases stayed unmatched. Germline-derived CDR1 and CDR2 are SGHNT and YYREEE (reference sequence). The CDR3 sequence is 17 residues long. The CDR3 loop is CASSSGRTGVSNTEAFF. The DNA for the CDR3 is TGTGCCAGCAGCTCGGGGAGAACAGGGGTGTCGAACACTGAAGCTTTCTTT. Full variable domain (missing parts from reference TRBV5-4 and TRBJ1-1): ETGVTQSPTHLIKTRGQQVTLRCSSQSGHNTVSWYQQALGQGPQFIFQYYREEENGRGNFPPRFSGLQFPNYSSELNVNALELDDSALYLCASSSGRTGVSNTEAFFGQGTRLTVV.

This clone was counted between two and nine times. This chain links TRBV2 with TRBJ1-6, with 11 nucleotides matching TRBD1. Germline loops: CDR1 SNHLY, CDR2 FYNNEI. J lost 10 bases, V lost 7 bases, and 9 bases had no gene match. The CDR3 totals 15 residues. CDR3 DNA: TGTGCCAGCACCCAACGGGGGGACAGGGGGTCACCCCTCCACTTT. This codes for CASTQRGDRGSPLHF. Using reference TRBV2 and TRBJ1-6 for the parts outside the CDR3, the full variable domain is EPEVTQTPSHQVTQMGQEVILRCVPISNHLYFYWYRQILGQKVEFLVSFYNNEISEKSEIFDDQFSVERPDGSNFTLKIRSTKLEDSAMYFCASTQRGDRGSPLHFGNGTRLTVT.

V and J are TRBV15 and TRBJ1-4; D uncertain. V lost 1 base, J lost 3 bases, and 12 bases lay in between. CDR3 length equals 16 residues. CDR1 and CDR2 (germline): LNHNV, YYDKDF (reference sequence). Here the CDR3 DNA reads TGTGCCACCAGCAGAGTTGTTCAGGCCGCTAATGAAAAACTGTTTTTT. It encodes CATSRVVQAANEKLFF.

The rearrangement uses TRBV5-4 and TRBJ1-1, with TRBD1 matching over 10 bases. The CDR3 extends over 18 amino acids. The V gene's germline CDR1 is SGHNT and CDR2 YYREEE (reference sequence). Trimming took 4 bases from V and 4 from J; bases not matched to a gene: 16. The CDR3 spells CASSPTLTDRGRATEAFF. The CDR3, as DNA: TGTGCCAGCAGCCCCACCCTAACAGACAGGGGGCGAGCCACTGAAGCTTTCTTT.

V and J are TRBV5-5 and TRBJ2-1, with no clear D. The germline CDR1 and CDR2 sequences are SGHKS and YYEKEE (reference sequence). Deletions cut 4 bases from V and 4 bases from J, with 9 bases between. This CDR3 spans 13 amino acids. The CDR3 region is CASSQIPYNEQFF. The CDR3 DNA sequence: TGTGCCAGCAGCCAGATACCGTACAATGAGCAGTTCTTC.

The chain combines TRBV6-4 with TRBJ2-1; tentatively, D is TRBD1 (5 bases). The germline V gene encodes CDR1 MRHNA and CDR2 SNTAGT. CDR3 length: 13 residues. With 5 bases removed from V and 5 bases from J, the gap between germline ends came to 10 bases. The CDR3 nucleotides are TGTGCCAGCAGTAGACAGCAGCACAATGAGCAGTTCTTC. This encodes CASSRQQHNEQFF.

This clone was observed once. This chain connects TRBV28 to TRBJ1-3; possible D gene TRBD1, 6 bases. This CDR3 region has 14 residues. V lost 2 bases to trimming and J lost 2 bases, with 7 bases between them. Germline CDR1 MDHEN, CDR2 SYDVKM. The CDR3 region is CASSLAGAGNTIYF. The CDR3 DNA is TGTGCCAGCAGTTTAGCAGGGGCTGGAAACACCATATATTTT.

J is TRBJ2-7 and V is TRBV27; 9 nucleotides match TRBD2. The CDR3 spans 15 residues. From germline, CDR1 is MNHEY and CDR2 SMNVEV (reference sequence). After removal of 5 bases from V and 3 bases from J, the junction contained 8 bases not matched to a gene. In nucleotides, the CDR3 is TGTGCCAGCAGTCGGCGGGAGGGCCTTTTCTACGAGCAGTACTTC. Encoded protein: CASSRREGLFYEQYF.

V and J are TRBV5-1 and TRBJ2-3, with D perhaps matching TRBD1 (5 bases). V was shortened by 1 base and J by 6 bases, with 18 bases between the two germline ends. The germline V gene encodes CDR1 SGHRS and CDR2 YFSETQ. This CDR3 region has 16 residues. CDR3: CASSLLVGATGDTQYF. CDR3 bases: TGCGCCAGCAGCTTGTTGGTTGGGGCTACTGGGGATACGCAGTATTTT.

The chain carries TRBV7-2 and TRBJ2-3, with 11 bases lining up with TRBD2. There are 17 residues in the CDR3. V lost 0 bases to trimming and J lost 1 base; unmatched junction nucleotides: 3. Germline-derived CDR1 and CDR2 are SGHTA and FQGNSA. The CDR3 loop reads CASSLAATSGGTDTQYF. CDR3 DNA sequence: TGTGCCAGCAGCTTAGCGGCGACTAGCGGGGGCACAGATACGCAGTATTTT.

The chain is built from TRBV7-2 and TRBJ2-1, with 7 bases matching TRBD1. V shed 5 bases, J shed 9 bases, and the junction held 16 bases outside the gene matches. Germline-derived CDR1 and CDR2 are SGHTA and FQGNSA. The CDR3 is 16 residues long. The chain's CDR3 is CASSTSGAGGSGEQFF. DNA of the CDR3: TGTGCCAGCAGCACCTCCGGGGCAGGGGGTTCGGGTGAGCAGTTCTTC.

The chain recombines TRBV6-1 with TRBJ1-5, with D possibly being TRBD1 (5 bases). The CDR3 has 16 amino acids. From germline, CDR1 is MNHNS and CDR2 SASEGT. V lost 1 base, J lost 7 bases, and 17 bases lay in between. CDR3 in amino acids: CASSEVVKGSRQPQHF. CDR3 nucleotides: TGTGCCAGCAGTGAAGTAGTCAAGGGGTCGCGGCAGCCCCAGCATTTT.

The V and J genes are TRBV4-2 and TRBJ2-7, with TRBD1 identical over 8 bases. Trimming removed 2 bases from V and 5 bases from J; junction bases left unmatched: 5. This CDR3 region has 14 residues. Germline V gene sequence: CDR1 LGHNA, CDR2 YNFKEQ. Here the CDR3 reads CASSQTQGADEQYF. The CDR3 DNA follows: TGTGCCAGCAGCCAAACCCAGGGGGCGGACGAGCAGTACTTC.

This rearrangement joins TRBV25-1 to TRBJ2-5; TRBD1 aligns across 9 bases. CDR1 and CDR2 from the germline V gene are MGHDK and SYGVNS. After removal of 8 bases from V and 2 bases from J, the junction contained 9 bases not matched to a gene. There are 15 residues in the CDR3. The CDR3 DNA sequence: TGTGCCAGCGGGAAGGACAGGGGTTTACAAGAGACCCAGTACTTC. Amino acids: CASGKDRGLQETQYF.

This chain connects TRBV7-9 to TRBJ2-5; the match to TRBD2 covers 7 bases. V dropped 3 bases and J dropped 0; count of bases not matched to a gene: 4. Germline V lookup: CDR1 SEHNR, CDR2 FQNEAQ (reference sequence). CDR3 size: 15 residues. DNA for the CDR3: TGTGCCAGCAGCTTGCGGGGAGGGGACCAAGAGACCCAGTACTTC. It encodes CASSLRGGDQETQYF.

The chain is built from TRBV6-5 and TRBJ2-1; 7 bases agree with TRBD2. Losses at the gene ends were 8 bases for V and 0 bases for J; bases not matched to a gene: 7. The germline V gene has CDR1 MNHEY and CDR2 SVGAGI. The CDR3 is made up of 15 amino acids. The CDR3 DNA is TGTGCCAGCCCCCATGGGAGGGTCTCCTACAATGAGCAGTTCTTC. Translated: CASPHGRVSYNEQFF.

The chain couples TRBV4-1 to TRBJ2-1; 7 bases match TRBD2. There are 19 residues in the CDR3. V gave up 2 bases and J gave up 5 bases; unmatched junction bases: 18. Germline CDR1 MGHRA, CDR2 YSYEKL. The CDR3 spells CASSQSLNRAGDQNNEQFF. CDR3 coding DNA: TGCGCCAGCAGCCAATCACTAAACCGTGCGGGGGATCAAAACAATGAGCAGTTCTTC.

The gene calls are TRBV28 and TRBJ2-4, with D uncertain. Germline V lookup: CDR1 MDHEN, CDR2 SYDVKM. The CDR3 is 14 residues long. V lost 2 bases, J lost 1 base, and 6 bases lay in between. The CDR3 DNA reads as TGTGCCAGCAGTTTAATTTCGGCCAAAAACATTCAGTACTTC. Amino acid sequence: CASSLISAKNIQYF.

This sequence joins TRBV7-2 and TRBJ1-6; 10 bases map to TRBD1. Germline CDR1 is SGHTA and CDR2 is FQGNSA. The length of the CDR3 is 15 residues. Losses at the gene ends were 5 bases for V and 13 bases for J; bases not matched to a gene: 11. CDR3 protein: CASSQAGQGVAPLHF. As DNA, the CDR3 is TGTGCCAGCAGCCAGGCAGGACAGGGGGTAGCTCCCCTCCACTTT. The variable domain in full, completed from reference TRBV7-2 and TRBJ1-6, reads GAGVSQSPSNKVTEKGKDVELRCDPISGHTALYWYRQSLGQGLEFLIYFQGNSAPDKSGLPSDRFSAERTGGSVSTLTIQRTQQEDSAVYLCASSQAGQGVAPLHFGNGTRLTVT.

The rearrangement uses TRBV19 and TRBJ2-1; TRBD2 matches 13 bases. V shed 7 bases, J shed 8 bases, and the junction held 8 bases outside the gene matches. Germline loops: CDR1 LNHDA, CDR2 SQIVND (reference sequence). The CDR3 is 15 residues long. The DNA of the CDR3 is TGTGCCAGTAAGGTCATCGGACTAGCGGGGGATGAGCAGTTCTTC. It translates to CASKVIGLAGDEQFF.